Only a few counts were recorded for the clone carrying this T cell receptor beta chain. The antigen remains undetermined. Vbeta (60) and Jbeta (13) primers were used in the PCR. Sequencing used immunoSEQ multiplex PCR; TCRdb keeps in-frame clones, though not all of them. The profile shows about 200,000 clones, 70% to 85% of them singletons. This entry is derived from a study of cytomegalovirus exposure and HLA in healthy donors. CDR3 size: 13 residues. Study outcomes and limitations: High sensitivity and specificity were reportedly achieved when the classifier diagnosed cytomegalovirus status. In a later analysis, a missense DCLRE1C variant was linked to TCR beta V- and J-gene trimming. Indistinguishability led to the exclusion of some V segments, TRBV6-2 and TRBV6-3 included.

Source material: PBMCs. The gene calls are TRBV21-1 and TRBJ1-3; the listed D gene, TRBD1, was not tested against the DNA. TRBV21-1 is reported as a pseudogene. This receptor was obtained from a boy under 10 years old in good health and CMV-seronegative. CDR3 in amino acids: CAQGAHSGNTIYF. The CDR3, as DNA: TGTGCGCAGGGCGCCCACTCTGGAAACACCATATATTTT.